A selection of T cell receptor beta chains follows, all from one sample in a study of T-cell memory formation after mild COVID-19. TCRdb called the 5' RACE reads again in MiXCR, with one record for every CDR3 protein. The data show fewer than 400,000 distinct CDR3 sequences, with 15% to 20% seen just once and roughly 21% held by the top ten. The sequenced sample consisted of PBMCs or a T cell subset sorted from them (not recorded which). The receptors derive from a man aged 18 to 29 who had mild COVID-19 (a few samples of this study predate the infection). Cell type and time point are not known. Each CDR3 is given with its conserved first and last residue. Each record gives: J gene, clone size, V gene, D gene, CDR3 DNA, CDR3 protein. D genes are given only for firm matches. Rows may omit the clone size; those that give it use once, few, many or a size class.

>TRBJ2-5|NA|TRBV5-6|TRBD1
TGTGCCAGCAGCTTGTCCCGGACAGGATTAGAGACCCAGTACTTC
CASSLSRTGLETQYF
>TRBJ2-7|NA|TRBV27|NA
TGTGCCAGCACCTCCGGAGTAGGGGGGCTTGGGCAGTACTTC
CASTSGVGGLGQYF
>TRBJ1-1|NA|TRBV5-1|NA
TGCGCCAGCAGCTTGGAGTTTCGGAAGAACACTGAAGCTTTCTTT
CASSLEFRKNTEAFF
>TRBJ1-6|few|TRBV10-3|TRBD1
TGTGCCACCACAGGGGGGGAAAATTCACCCCTCCACTTT
CATTGGENSPLHF
>TRBJ1-6|few|TRBV6-6|NA
TGTGCCAGCAGTGACCTTGACAGTTCACCCCTCCACTTT
CASSDLDSSPLHF
>TRBJ2-3|many|TRBV5-1|TRBD2
TGCGCCAGCAGCTTGGATCTAGCGGGGGGACCGGATACGCAGTATTTT
CASSLDLAGGPDTQYF
>TRBJ2-1|NA|TRBV30|TRBD1
TGTGCCTGGAGCGGACAGGGGGTTAGCTCCTACAATGAGCAGTTCTTC
CAWSGQGVSSYNEQFF
>TRBJ1-5|few|TRBV19|NA
TGTGCCAGTAGTATGATGGGACAACCTTATCAGCCCCAGCATTTT
CASSMMGQPYQPQHF
>TRBJ2-5|NA|TRBV27|NA
TGTGCCAGCAGTTTCACGAGTCAAGAGACCCAGTACTTC
CASSFTSQETQYF
>TRBJ2-5|many|TRBV5-1|NA
TGCGCCAGCACCTCACCCGGGCCACAAGAGACCCAGTACTTC
CASTSPGPQETQYF
>TRBJ2-2|NA|TRBV9|NA
TGTGCCAGCAGCGTAGTGGGGGACCCGAACACCGGGGAGCTGTTTTTT
CASSVVGDPNTGELFF
>TRBJ2-1|few|TRBV7-2|TRBD2
TGTGCCAGCAGCCGTACTAGCGGGGGAACAAATGAGCAGTTCTTC
CASSRTSGGTNEQFF
>TRBJ1-1|NA|TRBV29-1|TRBD1
TGCAGCGTACACCCGGGACAGGGGAACACTGAAGCTTTCTTT
CSVHPGQGNTEAFF
>TRBJ1-1|many|TRBV6-5|NA
TGTGCCAGCAGTCGGACCGGGGGAGACACTGAAGCTTTCTTT
CASSRTGGDTEAFF
>TRBJ1-2|NA|TRBV4-3|NA
TGCGCCAGCAGCCAAGGTCCAGGGGCTAACTATGGCTACACCTTC
CASSQGPGANYGYTF
>TRBJ2-3|NA|TRBV24-1|TRBD2
TGTGCCACCAGTGCTGCGGGGGGGAGCACAGATACGCAGTATTTT
CATSAAGGSTDTQYF
>TRBJ2-3|many|TRBV10-2|NA
TGCGCCAGCAGTGACCCCGAGTCGGGTACGCAGTATTTT
CASSDPESGTQYF
>TRBJ2-3|NA|TRBV7-2|NA
TGTGCCAGCAGATCAGACTGGGGGGCAGATACGCAGTATTTT
CASRSDWGADTQYF